This entry describes one T cell receptor (beta chain). Germline loops: CDR1 KGHDR, CDR2 SFDVKD. This CDR3 is 15 amino acids long. With 3 bases clipped from V and 5 bases from J, the junction kept 8 bases outside the gene matches. The sample comes from a study of blood T cell repertoires in COVID-19. The repertoire was sequenced with immunoSEQ multiplex PCR; TCRdb's copy has only in-frame clones and lacks some. The profile shows a few hundred thousand clones, approximately 88% of them singletons. The Seattle patients, enrolled during active infection, were followed longitudinally. The TCR was taken from a woman between 45 and 60 years old with COVID-19, enrolled during active disease. Sequencing used peripheral blood. The chain couples TRBV24-1 to TRBJ2-5; TRBD1 matches at 7 bases. The CDR3 loop is CATSDVGGGWETQYF. CDR3 coding DNA: TGTGCCACCAGTGATGTAGGGGGCGGGTGGGAGACCCAGTACTTC.